This T cell receptor beta chain was observed in a study of monozygotic twins with inflammatory bowel disease. Findings of the study overall: A single strong clonotype or signal linked to IBD was not supported. Patient repertoire variability may have increased through differing immunosuppressive treatments.

TCRdb reanalyzed the 5' RACE reads and collapses them to one entry per CDR3 protein, without DNA. The listing contains some 400,000 distinct CDR3 sequences. Points on this clonotype: As yet, its antigen is unknown.

The CDR3 totals 13 residues. Germline CDR1 reads MDHEN; CDR2 reads SYDVKM. This chain uses TRBV28 with TRBJ2-7. The sequence was collected from a human donor with ulcerative colitis or Crohn's disease, or a healthy co-twin of an affected twin (not recorded which). The sequenced sample consisted of blood. The CDR3 region is CASISRSSYEQYF.